These 21 T cell receptor beta chains were all obtained from the same sample, sequenced in a study of shared clonotypes between healthy human individuals. Assay used: immunoSEQ multiplex PCR; TCRdb lists only in-frame clones, some missing. This repertoire shows about 2 million clones, approximately 94% found once; its top ten account for around 1%. Naive CD8 isolation took CD45RO-negative cells positively selected for CCR7 and excluded terminally differentiated effector memory CD45RA+ cells. The sequencing sample was made of naive CD8+ T cells sorted from blood. These receptor sequences come from a man aged 18 to 30 in good health.

The chain joins TRBV6-1 to TRBJ1-2, with 9 bases fitting TRBD1. The ends lost 7 bases at V and 8 bases at J; junction bases unmatched: 11. There are 14 residues in the CDR3. The V gene's germline CDR1 is MNHNS and CDR2 SASEGT. CDR3 region: CASTPTGGQWGYTF. CDR3 coding DNA: TGTGCCAGCACCCCCACAGGGGGCCAATGGGGCTACACCTTC.

The rearrangement uses TRBV5-5 and TRBJ2-7, with 7 positions matching TRBD2. The CDR3 runs to 15 residues. V was pared by 0 bases and J by 2 bases, with 5 bases of the junction left unmatched. Germline V gene lookup returns CDR1 SGHKS and CDR2 YYEKEE (reference sequence). The CDR3 bases are TGTGCCAGCAGCTTGGGAACGGGAGGAACCTACGAGCAGTACTTC. Amino acid sequence: CASSLGTGGTYEQYF.

The CDR3 DNA follows: TGTGCCAGCAGCTTATACTTTCCGGGACAGGGAGTATACAATGAGCAGTTCTTC. This gives the protein CASSLYFPGQGVYNEQFF. The chain recombines TRBV5-6 with TRBJ2-1; the match to TRBD1 covers 9 bases. The CDR3 is 18 amino acids. Germline-derived CDR1 and CDR2 are SGHDT and YYEEEE. V lost 2 bases and J lost 4; bases outside the gene matches: 13.

The chain has TRBV4-1 and TRBJ1-4, with 9 bases identical to TRBD1. V lost 0 bases and J lost 5; bases outside the gene matches: 7. Germline lookup yields CDR1 MGHRA and CDR2 YSYEKL. This CDR3 is 17 amino acids long. The CDR3 region has the DNA TGCGCCAGCAGCCAAGAAAAGTTAGGGACAGGGAATGAAAAACTGTTTTTT. This sequence encodes CASSQEKLGTGNEKLFF.

The genes are TRBV7-8 and TRBJ2-5; D remains ambiguous. CDR3 length: 13 amino acids. Trimming pared 5 bases from V and 3 bases from J, leaving 10 bases between. The germline gives CDR1 SGHVS, CDR2 FQNEAQ. The CDR3 sequence: CASSHPNKETQYF. For the CDR3, the DNA is TGTGCCAGCAGCCACCCTAACAAAGAGACCCAGTACTTC.

The chain is built from TRBV15 and TRBJ2-7; TRBD1 matches at 11 bases. The CDR3 extends over 14 amino acids. Germline V CDR1 and CDR2: LNHNV, YYDKDF (reference sequence). V lost 5 bases, J lost 2 bases, and 2 bases stayed unmatched. In DNA, the CDR3 is TGTGCCACCAGCGCGGGACAGGGGGCCTACGAGCAGTACTTC. The encoded protein is CATSAGQGAYEQYF. Looking up the rest from reference TRBV15 and TRBJ2-7 gives the full variable domain: DAMVIQNPRYQVTQFGKPVTLSCSQTLNHNVMYWYQQKSSQAPKLLFHYYDKDFNNEADTPDNFQSRRPNTSFCFLDIRSPGLGDTAMYLCATSAGQGAYEQYFGPGTRLTVT.

This rearrangement joins TRBV27 to TRBJ2-1; TRBD1 aligns across 9 bases. With V trimmed by 5 bases and J by 8 bases, 10 bases remained unmatched. The CDR3 is 15 residues long. The germline gives CDR1 MNHEY, CDR2 SMNVEV (reference sequence). CDR3 DNA: TGTGCCAGCAGTCTCAACAGGGGGCTGAGTCATGAGCAGTTCTTC. Residues: CASSLNRGLSHEQFF.

Only one count was recorded for this clone. The chain uses TRBV7-9 and TRBJ2-4; 8 nucleotides line up with TRBD2. Germline V lookup: CDR1 SEHNR, CDR2 FQNEAQ (reference sequence). The CDR3 is 16 residues long. Trimming cost V 4 bases and J 0 bases; bases outside gene matches: 5. CDR3 DNA: TGTGCCAGCAGCTCCCGGGAGGGGGTAGCCAAAAACATTCAGTACTTC. Translated, it gives CASSSREGVAKNIQYF. Based on the CDR3 plus reference TRBV7-9 and TRBJ2-4, the full variable domain is DTGVSQNPRHKITKRGQNVTFRCDPISEHNRLYWYRQTLGQGPEFLTYFQNEAQLEKSRLLSDRFSAERPKGSFSTLEIQRTEQGDSAMYLCASSSREGVAKNIQYFGAGTRLSVL.

This sequence joins TRBV10-1 and TRBJ2-2; D unresolved. V shed 3 bases and J shed 6 bases, with 8 bases lying between them. The CDR3 runs to 13 residues. Germline V gene lookup returns CDR1 WNHNN and CDR2 SYGVQD (reference sequence). The CDR3 spells CASSEFLAGELFF. For the CDR3, the DNA is TGCGCCAGCAGTGAATTCCTTGCCGGGGAGCTGTTTTTT.

J is TRBJ2-1 and V is TRBV5-1; D is tentatively TRBD1 or TRBD2 (6 bases each). Germline lookup yields CDR1 SGHRS and CDR2 YFSETQ. The CDR3 has 17 residues. With 4 bases removed from V and 9 bases from J, the gap between germline ends came to 26 bases. This CDR3 is CASSPGASAPGNGEQFF. CDR3 sequence (DNA): TGCGCCAGCAGCCCGGGGGCTAGCGCCCCAGGTAATGGTGAGCAGTTCTTC. The full variable domain, in which reference TRBV5-1 and TRBJ2-1 provide the parts outside the CDR3, is KAGVTQTPRYLIKTRGQQVTLSCSPISGHRSVSWYQQTPGQGLQFLFEYFSETQRNKGNFPGRFSGRQFSNSRSEMNVSTLELGDSALYLCASSPGASAPGNGEQFFGPGTRLTVL.

Note on this clone: The same CDR3 is also encoded by other DNA sequences in this sample. The chain employs TRBV19 and TRBJ2-3, with unresolved D. From germline, CDR1 is LNHDA and CDR2 SQIVND (reference sequence). V was clipped by 1 base and J by 6 bases, with 8 bases between them. The CDR3 has 13 residues. The CDR3 DNA sequence: TGTGCCAGTAGTATAGTCCGAGCGGATACGCAGTATTTT. It is translated as CASSIVRADTQYF.

V gene TRBV19 combines with J gene TRBJ2-3; no firm D call. The CDR3 has 15 amino acids. The V end was cut by 6 bases, the J end by 0 bases, with 13 bases between. CDR1 LNHDA and CDR2 SQIVND come from the germline V gene (reference sequence). The CDR3 DNA reads TGTGCCAGTAGCTTACAGTTTACTAGCACAGATACGCAGTATTTT. As protein: CASSLQFTSTDTQYF.

This clone has a single count. The gene calls are TRBV9 and TRBJ2-2, with TRBD2 matching over 13 bases. CDR3 length: 17 amino acids. With V trimmed by 3 bases and J by 6 bases, 8 bases remained unmatched. CDR1 and CDR2 (germline): SGDLS, YYNGEE. CDR3 sequence reads: CASSGGGLAGSAGELFF. CDR3 bases: TGTGCCAGCAGCGGAGGGGGACTAGCGGGGTCCGCCGGGGAGCTGTTTTTT. The full variable domain, in which reference TRBV9 and TRBJ2-2 provide the parts outside the CDR3, is DSGVTQTPKHLITATGQRVTLRCSPRSGDLSVYWYQQSLDQGLQFLIQYYNGEERAKGNILERFSAQQFPDLHSELNLSSLELGDSALYFCASSGGGLAGSAGELFFGEGSRLTVL.

The J gene is TRBJ2-7, the V gene TRBV5-1, with 8 bases that match TRBD1. The germline gives CDR1 SGHRS, CDR2 YFSETQ. Trimming cost V 3 bases and J 1 base; bases outside gene matches: 6. CDR3 length equals 15 residues. As DNA, the CDR3 is TGCGCCAGCAGCTCTGGGGGGACAGGTTCCTACGAGCAGTACTTC. Protein sequence: CASSSGGTGSYEQYF.

V usage is TRBV7-9 and J usage is TRBJ1-4, with unresolved D. Germline-derived CDR1 and CDR2 are SEHNR and FQNEAQ (reference sequence). The V end lost 7 bases, the J end lost 7 bases, and 16 bases lay between the germline ends. There are 14 residues in the CDR3. CDR3 protein: CASNGPPDFEKLFF. CDR3 nucleotides: TGTGCCAGCAACGGGCCGCCAGATTTTGAAAAACTGTTTTTT.

Notes on this clone: This sample includes further DNA sequences coding for the same CDR3. The chain employs TRBV19 and TRBJ1-5; D is uncertain. The V end lost 1 base, the J end lost 0 bases, and 7 bases lay between the germline ends. Germline assignment: CDR1 LNHDA and CDR2 SQIVND (reference sequence). The CDR3 spans 15 residues. The CDR3 coding sequence is TGTGCCAGTAGTATAGGGGCCTATAGCAATCAGCCCCAGCATTTT. It yields the protein CASSIGAYSNQPQHF.

The V gene is TRBV2, the J gene TRBJ1-4, with TRBD1 matching over 7 bases. This CDR3 region has 16 residues. V was pared by 2 bases and J by 5 bases, with 8 bases of the junction left unmatched. The V gene's germline CDR1 is SNHLY and CDR2 FYNNEI. CDR3 nucleotides: TGTGCCAGCAGTGAATTCGCAGGGGGAGAGAATGAAAAACTGTTTTTT. Translating it yields CASSEFAGGENEKLFF. The variable domain in full, completed from reference TRBV2 and TRBJ1-4, reads EPEVTQTPSHQVTQMGQEVILRCVPISNHLYFYWYRQILGQKVEFLVSFYNNEISEKSEIFDDQFSVERPDGSNFTLKIRSTKLEDSAMYFCASSEFAGGENEKLFFGSGTQLSVL.

The rearrangement links TRBV6-6 to TRBJ2-1, with D unclear. The germline V gene has CDR1 MNHNY and CDR2 SVGAGI (reference sequence). The CDR3 consists of 12 residues. Trimming removed 0 bases from V and 10 bases from J, with 7 bases in between. The CDR3 nucleotides read TGTGCCAGCAGTTACTCAGAAGAGGAGCAGTTCTTC. Amino acids: CASSYSEEEQFF.

This chain joins TRBV6-6 and TRBJ2-7; D is possibly TRBD1 or TRBD2 (5 bases each). Trimming cost V 2 bases and J 4 bases, with 12 bases left between them. Germline CDR1 reads MNHNY; CDR2 reads SVGAGI (reference sequence). The CDR3 length is 14 residues. The CDR3 nucleotides are TGTGCCAGCAGTTACGAGGGGCCCTCGTACGAGCAGTACTTC. Translation gives CASSYEGPSYEQYF.

The genes are TRBV28 and TRBJ2-1; TRBD2 aligns across 8 bases. Trimming at V came to 5 bases and at J to 3 bases, leaving 21 bases not matched to a gene. This CDR3 comprises 20 residues. The germline gives CDR1 MDHEN, CDR2 SYDVKM. The CDR3 coding sequence is TGTGCCAGCAGTCTCCCCCTGAGCGGGGGCCCTCTAAGGCTCTACAATGAGCAGTTCTTC. Protein sequence: CASSLPLSGGPLRLYNEQFF.

The gene calls are TRBV7-6 and TRBJ2-7, with a tentative D call TRBD2 (6 bases). The germline V and J ends were trimmed by 4 bases and 5 bases, with 9 bases remaining between them. The CDR3 length is 12 residues. CDR1 and CDR2 (germline): SGHVS, FNYEAQ. The CDR3 DNA reads TGTGCCAGCAGCTCGGGCGGGAACGAGCAGTACTTC. It is translated as CASSSGGNEQYF. The entire variable domain, with the rest obtained from reference TRBV7-6 and TRBJ2-7, is as follows: GAGVSQSPRYKVTKRGQDVALRCDPISGHVSLYWYRQALGQGPEFLTYFNYEAQQDKSGLPNDRFSAERPEGSISTLTIQRTEQRDSAMYRCASSSGGNEQYFGPGTRLTVT.